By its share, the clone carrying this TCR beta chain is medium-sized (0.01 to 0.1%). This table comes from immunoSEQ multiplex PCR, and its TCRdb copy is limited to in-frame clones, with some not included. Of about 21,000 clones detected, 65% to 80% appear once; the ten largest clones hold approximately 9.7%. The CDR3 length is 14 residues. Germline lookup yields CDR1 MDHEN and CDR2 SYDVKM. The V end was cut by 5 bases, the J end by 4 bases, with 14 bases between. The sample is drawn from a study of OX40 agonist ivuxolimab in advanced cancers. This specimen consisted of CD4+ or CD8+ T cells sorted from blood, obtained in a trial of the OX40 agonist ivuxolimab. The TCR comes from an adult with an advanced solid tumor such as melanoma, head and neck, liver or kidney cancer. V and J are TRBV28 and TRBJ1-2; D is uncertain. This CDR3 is CASSTVQLGYGYTF. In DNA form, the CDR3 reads TGTGCCAGCAGTACGGTACAGTTAGGCTATGGCTACACCTTC.